This T cell receptor beta chain was observed in a study of blood T cell repertoires in COVID-19. The overall study: Sites across the United States, Italy and Spain contributed samples from acute and convalescent COVID-19.

Source study methods: Reference gene primer amplification in the assay estimated nucleated cell counts. Sequencing was performed with immunoSEQ multiplex PCR; in TCRdb, only in-frame clones are kept and a portion is missing. V, J and clone size reflect that table, while D and trimming were determined from the DNA. The profile shows more than 80,000 clones, approximately 88% of them singletons. This CDR3 has 13 residues. CDR1 is LNHDA, CDR2 SQIVND, per germline (reference sequence). Trimming removed 0 bases from V and 12 bases from J, with 12 bases in between. V gene TRBV19 combines with J gene TRBJ1-5; tentatively, D is TRBD1 (5 bases). Source material: peripheral blood. The receptor comes from a woman at least 80 years old with active or convalescent COVID-19. CDR3 DNA sequence: TGTGCCAGTAGTATAGATGCTAGGGGTCACCAGCATTTT. This codes for CASSIDARGHQHF.